One and the same sample provided the 13 T cell receptor beta chains below, sequenced in a study of vaccination and CD4 T cells after COVID-19. For these TCRs, the target antigens are not known. Treatment meaning: approximately 11-day PBMC culture with coronavirus spike peptide pools or control peptides (ViraFEST assay). Investigators obtained the unexposed donor's CD4+ T cells before the COVID-19 pandemic (2011-2018). Sequenced with the Oncomine TCR Beta short-read assay was DNA taken from cultured CD4+ T cells. Cultures of CD4+ T cells served as the source for extracting genomic DNA. A single record per CDR3 protein comes from TCRdb applying MiXCR to the PCR reads. This sample has over 9,000 distinct CDR3 sequences, with 34% found just once. The sample was CD4+ T cells from blood, cultured in vitro. The receptor source for this set is a human donor in good health.

In its sample, this clonotype ranks as medium-sized. The chain is built from TRBV7-2 and TRBJ1-2; D not certain. Trimming pared 1 base from V and 4 bases from J, leaving 13 bases between. Germline V lookup: CDR1 SGHTA, CDR2 FQGNSA. CDR3 length equals 15 residues. The CDR3 nucleotides are TGTGCCAGCAGCTTAGGGCTTGACTTCGGCTATGGCTACACCTTC. This gives the protein CASSLGLDFGYGYTF.

The V call is TRBV20-1, the J call TRBJ1-2; unclear D gene. The CDR3 sequence is 12 residues long. V was clipped by 5 bases and J by 4 bases, with 11 bases between them. Germline CDR1 reads DFQATT; CDR2 reads SNEGSKA (reference sequence). This chain's CDR3 is CSAHILLYGYTF. In nucleotides, the CDR3 is TGCAGTGCTCATATTTTGCTCTATGGCTACACCTTC.

In this sample, this clonotype turned up a few times. The rearrangement links TRBV19 to TRBJ1-2; D is unclear. The CDR3 sequence is 14 residues long. Trimming pared 5 bases from V and 0 bases from J, leaving 10 bases between. Germline CDR1 reads LNHDA; CDR2 reads SQIVND (reference sequence). CDR3 loop: CASSPGGSNYGYTF. CDR3 DNA sequence: TGTGCCAGTAGTCCAGGCGGCTCTAACTATGGCTACACCTTC.

This clonotype has a handful of counts. The J gene is TRBJ1-2, the V gene TRBV30; no definite D call. The germline gives CDR1 GTSNPN, CDR2 SVGIG (reference sequence). Deletions cut 5 bases from V and 6 bases from J, with 10 bases between. The CDR3 is made up of 11 amino acids. The CDR3 sequence is CAWGPTNGYTF. CDR3 DNA sequence: TGTGCCTGGGGGCCGACTAATGGCTACACCTTC.

The chain joins TRBV7-3 to TRBJ2-1; D not resolved. The germline V and J ends were trimmed by 5 bases and 3 bases, with 17 bases remaining between them. The CDR3 length is 16 residues. Germline V gives CDR1 SGHTA, CDR2 FQGTGA. The CDR3 coding sequence is TGTGCCAGCAGCAAGAGAGCCGGAAATATCTACAATGAGCAGTTCTTC. Its translation: CASSKRAGNIYNEQFF.

With regard to this clonotype: Mismatch with germline at one junction end may stem from a read error. The chain recombines TRBV28 with TRBJ2-7; D unresolved. The CDR3 length is 12 residues. Germline V gives CDR1 MDHEN, CDR2 SYDVKM. The CDR3 sequence: CASSFGSYEQYF. The CDR3 region has the DNA TGTGCCAGTAGTTTTGGGTCCTACGAGCAGTACTTC.

The sample holds a few counts of this clonotype. The chain recombines TRBV19 with TRBJ1-2; D possibly corresponds to TRBD1 (5 bases). CDR1 and CDR2 from the germline V gene are LNHDA and SQIVND (reference sequence). There are 12 residues in the CDR3. The ends were cut back, 7 bases at V and 5 bases at J, with 11 bases in the middle. As DNA, the CDR3 is TGTGCCAGTATGGGGGTGCCTTATGGCTACACCTTC. It is translated as CASMGVPYGYTF.

The chain is built from TRBV7-9 and TRBJ2-1; 7 bases line up with TRBD1. The V gene's germline CDR1 is SEHNR and CDR2 FQNEAQ (reference sequence). The CDR3 length is 13 residues. The junction had 1 base not matched to a gene; V was cut back by 5 bases and J by 3 bases. CDR3: CASSGTDYNEQFF. The CDR3 region has the DNA TGTGCCAGCAGCGGGACAGACTACAATGAGCAGTTCTTC.

This chain connects TRBV7-2 to TRBJ2-7; D is possibly TRBD2 (7 bases). The germline V and J ends were trimmed by 2 bases and 6 bases, with 20 bases remaining between them. The CDR3 spans 16 residues. Germline CDR1 reads SGHTA; CDR2 reads FQGNSA. The CDR3 region has the DNA TGTGCCAGCAGCTTAAGGGGGGGAACGAGGGGTTCCGAGCAGTACTTC. Translation: CASSLRGGTRGSEQYF.

The V call is TRBV28, the J call TRBJ2-7; maybe TRBD1 (6 bases). CDR3 length: 15 residues. CDR1 is MDHEN and CDR2 is SYDVKM in the germline V gene. Trimming left V 5 bases short and J 3 bases short, with 17 bases between. CDR3 DNA sequence: TGTGCCAGCAGTCCTGGGGGCGTACTAAGCTACGAGCAGTACTTC. Protein sequence: CASSPGGVLSYEQYF.

V usage is TRBV25-1 and J usage is TRBJ2-2; D unclear. Germline CDR1 and CDR2: MGHDK and SYGVNS. The CDR3 contains 13 residues. V shed 2 bases and J shed 7 bases, with 8 bases lying between them. CDR3 amino acids: CASSEQVVGELFF. CDR3 DNA: TGTGCCAGCAGTGAACAGGTTGTCGGGGAGCTGTTTTTT.

CDR3 nucleotides: TGTGCCAGCAGCGCCTTGACTAGCGGGAGCAACAACGATGAGCAGTTCTTC. This gives the protein CASSALTSGSNNDEQFF. The chain combines TRBV14 with TRBJ2-1, with 12 bases lining up with TRBD2. Per the germline V gene, CDR1 is SGHDN and CDR2 is FVKESK. After removal of 5 bases from V and 8 bases from J, the junction contained 13 bases not matched to a gene. The CDR3 has 17 amino acids.

The chain carries TRBV27 and TRBJ1-2, with 9 bases aligning to TRBD1. The trim removed 4 bases at V and 7 bases at J, leaving 13 bases unmatched. The CDR3 length is 16 residues. From germline, CDR1 is MNHEY and CDR2 SMNVEV (reference sequence). CDR3 amino acids: CASSSSQRTGAGGYTF. In nucleotides, the CDR3 is TGTGCCAGCAGTTCCTCTCAGAGGACAGGGGCGGGTGGCTACACCTTC.